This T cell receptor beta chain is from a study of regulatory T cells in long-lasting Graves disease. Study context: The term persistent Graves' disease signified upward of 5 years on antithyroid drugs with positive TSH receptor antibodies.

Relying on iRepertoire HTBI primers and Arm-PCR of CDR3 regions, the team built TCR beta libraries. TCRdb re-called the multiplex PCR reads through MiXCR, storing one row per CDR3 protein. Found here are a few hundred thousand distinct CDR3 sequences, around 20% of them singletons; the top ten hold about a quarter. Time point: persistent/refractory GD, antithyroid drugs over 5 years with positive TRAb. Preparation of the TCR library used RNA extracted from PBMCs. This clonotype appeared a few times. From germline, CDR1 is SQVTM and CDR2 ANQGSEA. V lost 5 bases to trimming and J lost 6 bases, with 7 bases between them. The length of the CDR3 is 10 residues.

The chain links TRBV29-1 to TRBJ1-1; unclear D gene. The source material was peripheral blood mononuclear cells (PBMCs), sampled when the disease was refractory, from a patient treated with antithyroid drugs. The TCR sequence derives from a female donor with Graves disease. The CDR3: CSVSLSEAFF. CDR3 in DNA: TGCAGCGTTTCACTGTCTGAAGCTTTCTTT.